This is a list of T cell receptor beta chains from one sample in a study of resident and recirculating memory T cells in vitiligo. Clones were sequenced by immunoSEQ multiplex PCR, and TCRdb holds only the in-frame ones, with some missing. This sample has fewer than 80,000 clones; just over 90% occur once, and the top ten carry just under 5%. Sequenced material: blood. Receptors were obtained from a male donor with vitiligo. Each CDR3 is given with its conserved first and last residue. Rows give clone size only sometimes, using once, few, many, or a class for an expanded clone.

15	TRBV7-9	TRBJ2-7	once	CASSKWKQGLYEQYF
19	TRBV28	TRBJ2-6	-	CASSLGGGGFLSGANVLTF
15	TRBV7-9	TRBJ1-2	-	CASSLPLGTGDGYTF
13	TRBV7-3	TRBJ1-1	-	CASSLYRNTEAFF
15	TRBV4-3	TRBJ1-4	once	CASSLGTGVSEKLFF
16	TRBV4-2	TRBJ2-5	-	CASSQRGLETGETQYF
13	TRBV5-4	TRBJ2-3	-	CASSREATDTQYF
13	TRBV2	TRBJ1-5	-	CASNGQGNQPQHF
15	TRBV5-1	TRBJ1-6	-	CASSSGSLGNSPLHF
17	TRBV7-9	TRBJ2-1	-	CASSAPGGQVSYNEQFF
15	TRBV5-5	TRBJ1-5	-	CASSLRQAGSQPQHF
14	TRBV27	TRBJ1-6	-	CASSLRDSNSPLHF
17	TRBV9	TRBJ1-3	-	CASSVALGTGSGNTIYF
11	TRBV10-3	TRBJ1-4	-	CAISPGEKLFF
12	TRBV7-8	TRBJ2-5	-	CASSLVIETQYF
17	TRBV18	TRBJ2-7	-	CASSPEGQRASSYEQYF
14	TRBV11-1	TRBJ2-7	-	CASSLGDSIYEQYF
15	TRBV28	TRBJ2-2	once	CASNRDRVRTGELFF
15	TRBV4-3	TRBJ2-7	-	CASSQVSVGLREQYF
16	TRBV5-1	TRBJ2-5	-	CASSLAASGDQETQYF
16	TRBV5-3	TRBJ2-1	-	CARIKLWLADYNEQFF
12	TRBV9	TRBJ2-5	-	CASSDREETQYF
14	TRBV19	TRBJ1-1	-	CASSLQSLNTEAFF
15	TRBV7-2	TRBJ2-3	-	CASSSFATSTDTQYF
14	TRBV7-9	TRBJ1-2	-	CASSFTTGGDGYTF
13	TRBV7-9	TRBJ1-2	few	CASSTQGFEGYTF
16	TRBV2	TRBJ1-5	-	CASSEGTGGNNQPQHF
14	TRBV5-4	TRBJ1-5	-	CASSLGGIDQPQHF
16	TRBV7-9	TRBJ2-1	-	CASSPTSGGLKNEQFF
14	TRBV6-5	TRBJ2-1	-	CASSYGSPPNEQFF
12	TRBV13	TRBJ2-7	-	CASSLVGAEQYF
12	TRBV19	TRBJ1-2	few	CASMEGSWGYTF
17	TRBV13	TRBJ2-3	-	CASSSSGWAGSTDTQYF
13	TRBV6-1	TRBJ2-7	-	CASSRQGASEQYF
15	TRBV29-1	TRBJ1-1	few	CSVTRDRGRNTEAFF
15	TRBV6-5	TRBJ2-5	-	CASSSTGAYQETQYF
14	TRBV11-3	TRBJ2-3	-	CASSLGSFTDTQYF
15	TRBV27	TRBJ2-7	once	CASSPLTGVSYEQYF
16	TRBV27	TRBJ2-3	-	CASSLSVGGYTDTQYF
14	TRBV23-1	TRBJ2-7	-	CASSQTQGRHEQYF
17	TRBV4-3	TRBJ1-1	-	CASSPLMMGQGNTEAFF
12	TRBV27	TRBJ2-3	-	CASSFVTDTQYF
14	TRBV6-5	TRBJ1-5	-	CASSYSYSNQPQHF
16	TRBV4-2	TRBJ2-7	-	CASSQVNLAGAYEQYF
16	TRBV4-3	TRBJ2-2	-	CASSPLLGSYTGELFF
14	TRBV5-4	TRBJ1-3	-	CASSLGGFGNTIYF
16	TRBV5-1	TRBJ1-1	-	CASSPLGQGHNTEAFF
19	TRBV30	TRBJ2-1	-	CACKPRPWTGESSYNEQFF
15	TRBV7-2	TRBJ2-3	-	CASSLTGQGTDTQYF
15	TRBV19	TRBJ1-4	-	CASSIGLTQGEKLFF